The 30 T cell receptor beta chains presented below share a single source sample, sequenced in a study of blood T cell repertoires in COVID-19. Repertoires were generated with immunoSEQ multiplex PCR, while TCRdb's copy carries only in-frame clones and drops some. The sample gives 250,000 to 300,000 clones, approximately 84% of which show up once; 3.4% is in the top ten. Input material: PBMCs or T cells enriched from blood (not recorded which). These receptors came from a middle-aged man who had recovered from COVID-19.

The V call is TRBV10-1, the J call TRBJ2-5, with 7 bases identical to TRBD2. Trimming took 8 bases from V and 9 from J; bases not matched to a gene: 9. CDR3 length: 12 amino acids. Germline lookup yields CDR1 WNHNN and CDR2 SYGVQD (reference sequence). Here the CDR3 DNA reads TGCGCCAGCGGTACCTCGGCGGGGGCCCAGTACTTC. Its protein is CASGTSAGAQYF.

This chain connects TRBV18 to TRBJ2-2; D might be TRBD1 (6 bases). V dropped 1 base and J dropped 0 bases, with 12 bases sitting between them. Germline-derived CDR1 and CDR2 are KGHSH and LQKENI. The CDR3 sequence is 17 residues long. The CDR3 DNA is TGTGCCAGCTCACCACTCCGTGCAGGGGCGAACACCGGGGAGCTGTTTTTT. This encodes CASSPLRAGANTGELFF.

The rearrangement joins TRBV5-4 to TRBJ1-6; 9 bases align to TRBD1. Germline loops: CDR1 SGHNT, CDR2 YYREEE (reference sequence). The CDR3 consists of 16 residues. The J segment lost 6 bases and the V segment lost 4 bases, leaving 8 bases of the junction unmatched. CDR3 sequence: CASSLNPGQGNSPLHF. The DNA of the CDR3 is TGTGCCAGCAGCCTGAACCCGGGACAGGGTAATTCACCCCTCCACTTT.

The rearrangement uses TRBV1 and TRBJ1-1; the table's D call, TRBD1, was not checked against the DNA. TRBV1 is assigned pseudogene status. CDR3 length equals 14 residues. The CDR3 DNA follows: TGCACCAGCAGCCCTGACGGTGAACAGGCTGAAGCTTTCTTT. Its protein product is CTSSPDGEQAEAFF.

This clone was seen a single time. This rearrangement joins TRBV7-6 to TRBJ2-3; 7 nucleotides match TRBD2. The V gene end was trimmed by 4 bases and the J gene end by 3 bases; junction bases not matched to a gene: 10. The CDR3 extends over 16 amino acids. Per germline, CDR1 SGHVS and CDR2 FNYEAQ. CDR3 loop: CASSSRRGTRTDTQYF. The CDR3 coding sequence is TGTGCCAGCAGCTCCCGGCGGGGGACGAGGACAGATACGCAGTATTTT.

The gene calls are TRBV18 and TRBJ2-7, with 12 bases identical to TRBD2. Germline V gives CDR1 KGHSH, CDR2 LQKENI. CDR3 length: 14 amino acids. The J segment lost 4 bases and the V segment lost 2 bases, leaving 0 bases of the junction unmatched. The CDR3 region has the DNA TGTGCCAGCTCACCAACTAGCGGGAGGTACGAGCAGTACTTC. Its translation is CASSPTSGRYEQYF.

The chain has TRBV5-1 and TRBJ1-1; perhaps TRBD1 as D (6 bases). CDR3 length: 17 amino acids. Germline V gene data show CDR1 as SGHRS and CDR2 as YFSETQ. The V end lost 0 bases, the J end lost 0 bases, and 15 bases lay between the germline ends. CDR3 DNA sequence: TGCGCCAGCAGCTTGGTGGCAGGGGCGAACTTGAACACTGAAGCTTTCTTT. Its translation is CASSLVAGANLNTEAFF.

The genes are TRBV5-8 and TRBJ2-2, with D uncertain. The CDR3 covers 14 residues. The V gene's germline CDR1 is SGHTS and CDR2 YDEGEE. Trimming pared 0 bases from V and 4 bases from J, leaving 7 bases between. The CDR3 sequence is CASSLERSTGELFF. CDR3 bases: TGTGCCAGCAGCTTGGAACGGAGCACCGGGGAGCTGTTTTTT.

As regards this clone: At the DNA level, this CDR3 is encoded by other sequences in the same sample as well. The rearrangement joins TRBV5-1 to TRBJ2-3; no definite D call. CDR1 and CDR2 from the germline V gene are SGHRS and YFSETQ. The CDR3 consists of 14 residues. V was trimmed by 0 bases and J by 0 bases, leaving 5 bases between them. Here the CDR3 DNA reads TGCGCCAGCAGCTTGGGCAGAAGCACAGATACGCAGTATTTT. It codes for CASSLGRSTDTQYF.

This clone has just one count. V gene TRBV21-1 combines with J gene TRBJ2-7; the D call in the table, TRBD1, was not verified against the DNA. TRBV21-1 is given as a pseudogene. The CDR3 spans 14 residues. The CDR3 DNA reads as TGTGCCAGCAGCAAAGACAGGGACCCCTACGAGCAGTACTTC. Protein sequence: CASSKDRDPYEQYF.

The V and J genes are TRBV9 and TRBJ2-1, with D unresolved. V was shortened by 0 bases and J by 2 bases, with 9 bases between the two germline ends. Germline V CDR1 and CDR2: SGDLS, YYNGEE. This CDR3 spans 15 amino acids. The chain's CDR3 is CASSVAGTAYNEQFF. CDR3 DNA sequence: TGTGCCAGCAGCGTAGCGGGTACTGCCTACAATGAGCAGTTCTTC.

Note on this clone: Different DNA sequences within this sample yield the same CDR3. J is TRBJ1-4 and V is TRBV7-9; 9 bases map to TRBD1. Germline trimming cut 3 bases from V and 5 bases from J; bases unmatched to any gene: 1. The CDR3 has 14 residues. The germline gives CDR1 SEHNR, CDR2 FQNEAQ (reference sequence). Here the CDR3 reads CASSFGQGNEKLFF. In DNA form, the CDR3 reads TGTGCCAGCAGCTTCGGACAGGGGAATGAAAAACTGTTTTTT.

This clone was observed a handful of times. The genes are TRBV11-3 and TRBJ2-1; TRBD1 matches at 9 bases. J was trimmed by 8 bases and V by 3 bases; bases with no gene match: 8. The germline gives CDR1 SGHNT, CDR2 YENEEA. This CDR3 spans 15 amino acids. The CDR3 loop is CASSFRDRVWDEQFF. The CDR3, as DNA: TGTGCCAGCAGCTTTCGGGACAGGGTTTGGGATGAGCAGTTCTTC.

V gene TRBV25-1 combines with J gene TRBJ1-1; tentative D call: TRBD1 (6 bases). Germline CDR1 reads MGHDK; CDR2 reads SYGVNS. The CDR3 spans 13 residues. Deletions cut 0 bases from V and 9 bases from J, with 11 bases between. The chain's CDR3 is CASSEYLQGQAFF. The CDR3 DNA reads TGTGCCAGCAGTGAATACCTACAGGGCCAAGCTTTCTTT.

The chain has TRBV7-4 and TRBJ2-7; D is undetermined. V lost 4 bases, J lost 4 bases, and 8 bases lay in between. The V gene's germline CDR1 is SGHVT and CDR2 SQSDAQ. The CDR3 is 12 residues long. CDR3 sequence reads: CASSSPPYEQYF. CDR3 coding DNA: TGTGCCAGCAGCTCTCCCCCGTACGAGCAGTACTTC.

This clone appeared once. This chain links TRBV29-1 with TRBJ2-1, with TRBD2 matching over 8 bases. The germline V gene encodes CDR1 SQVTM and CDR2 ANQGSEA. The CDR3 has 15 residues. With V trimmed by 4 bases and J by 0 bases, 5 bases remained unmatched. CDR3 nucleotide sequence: TGCAGCGTTGTCGGTGCGGGGGGCTCCTACAATGAGCAGTTCTTC. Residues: CSVVGAGGSYNEQFF.

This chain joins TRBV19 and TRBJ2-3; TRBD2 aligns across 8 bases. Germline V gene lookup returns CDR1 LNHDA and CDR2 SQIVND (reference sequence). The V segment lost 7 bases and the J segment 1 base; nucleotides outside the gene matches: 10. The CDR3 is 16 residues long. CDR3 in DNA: TGTGCCAGTATCCCGGGGGGGGCGCATGGCACAGATACGCAGTATTTT. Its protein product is CASIPGGAHGTDTQYF.

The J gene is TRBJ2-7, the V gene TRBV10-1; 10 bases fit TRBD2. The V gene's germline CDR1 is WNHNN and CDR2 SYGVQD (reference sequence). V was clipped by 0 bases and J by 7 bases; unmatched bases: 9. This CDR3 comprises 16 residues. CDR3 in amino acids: CASSESASGGVLEQYF. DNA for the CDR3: TGCGCCAGCAGTGAGTCAGCTAGCGGGGGTGTACTGGAGCAGTACTTC.

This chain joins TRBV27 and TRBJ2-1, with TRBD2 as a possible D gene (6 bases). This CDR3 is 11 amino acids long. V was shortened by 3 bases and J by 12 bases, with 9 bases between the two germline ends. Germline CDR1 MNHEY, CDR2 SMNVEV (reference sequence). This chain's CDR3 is CASSFLGGQFF. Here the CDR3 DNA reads TGTGCCAGCAGTTTCCTGGGGGGGCAGTTCTTC.

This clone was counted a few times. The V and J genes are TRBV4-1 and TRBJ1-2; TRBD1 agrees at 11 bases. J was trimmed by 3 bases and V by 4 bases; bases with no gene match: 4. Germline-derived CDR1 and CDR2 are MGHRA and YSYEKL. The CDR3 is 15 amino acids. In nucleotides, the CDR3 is TGCGCCAGCAGCCTTCGGACAGGGGGCCACTATGGCTACACCTTC. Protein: CASSLRTGGHYGYTF.

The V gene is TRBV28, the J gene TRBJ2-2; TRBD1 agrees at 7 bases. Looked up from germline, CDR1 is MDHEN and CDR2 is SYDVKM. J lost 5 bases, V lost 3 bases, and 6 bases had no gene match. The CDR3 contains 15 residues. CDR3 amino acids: CASSLFDRATGELFF. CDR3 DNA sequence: TGTGCCAGCAGTTTGTTCGACAGGGCGACCGGGGAGCTGTTTTTT.

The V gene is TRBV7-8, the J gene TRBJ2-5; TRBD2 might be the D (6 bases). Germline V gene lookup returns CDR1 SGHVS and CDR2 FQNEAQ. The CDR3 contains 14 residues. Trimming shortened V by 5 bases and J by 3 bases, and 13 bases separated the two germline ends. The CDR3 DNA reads TGTGCCAGCAGCCCTGGGACTTGGGAAGAGACCCAGTACTTC. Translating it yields CASSPGTWEETQYF.

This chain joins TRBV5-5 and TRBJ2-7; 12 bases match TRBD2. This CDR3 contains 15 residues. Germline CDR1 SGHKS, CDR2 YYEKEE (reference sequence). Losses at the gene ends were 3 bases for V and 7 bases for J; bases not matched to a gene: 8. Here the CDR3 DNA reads TGTGCCAGCAGCTCCAGACTAGCGGGAGAGGAAGAGCAGTACTTC. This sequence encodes CASSSRLAGEEEQYF.

The CDR3 sequence is CASSGGWVQANEKLFF. CDR3 sequence (DNA): TGTGCCAGCAGCGGAGGGTGGGTACAGGCGAATGAAAAACTGTTTTTT. The gene calls are TRBV5-5 and TRBJ1-4; D is perhaps TRBD1 (5 bases). V was pared by 4 bases and J by 5 bases, with 18 bases between. The CDR3 sequence is 16 residues long. Germline V gives CDR1 SGHKS, CDR2 YYEKEE (reference sequence).

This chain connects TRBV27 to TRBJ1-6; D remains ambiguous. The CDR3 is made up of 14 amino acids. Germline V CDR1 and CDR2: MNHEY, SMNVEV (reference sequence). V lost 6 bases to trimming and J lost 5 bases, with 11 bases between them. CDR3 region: CASSVTQNNSPLHF. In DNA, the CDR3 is TGTGCCAGCAGCGTGACACAGAATAATTCACCCCTCCACTTT.

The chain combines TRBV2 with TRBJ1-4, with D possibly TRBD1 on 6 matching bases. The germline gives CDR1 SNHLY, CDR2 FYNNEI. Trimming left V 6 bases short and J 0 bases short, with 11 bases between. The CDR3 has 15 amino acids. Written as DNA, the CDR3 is TGTGCCAGCAGACTACAGGGCTCAACTAATGAAAAACTGTTTTTT. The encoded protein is CASRLQGSTNEKLFF.

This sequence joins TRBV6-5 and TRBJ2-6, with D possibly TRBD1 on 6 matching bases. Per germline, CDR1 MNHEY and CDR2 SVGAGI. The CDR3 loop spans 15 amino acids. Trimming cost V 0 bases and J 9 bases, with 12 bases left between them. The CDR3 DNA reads TGTGCCAGCAGTTACTCAGGGGGTCACGGCAACGTCCTGACTTTC. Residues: CASSYSGGHGNVLTF.

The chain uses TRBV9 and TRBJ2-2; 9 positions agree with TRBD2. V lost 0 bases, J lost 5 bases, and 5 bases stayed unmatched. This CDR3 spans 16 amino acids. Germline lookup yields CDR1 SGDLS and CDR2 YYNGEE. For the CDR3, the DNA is TGTGCCAGCAGCGTAGAGCCTAGCGGGAAAACCGGGGAGCTGTTTTTT. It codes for CASSVEPSGKTGELFF.

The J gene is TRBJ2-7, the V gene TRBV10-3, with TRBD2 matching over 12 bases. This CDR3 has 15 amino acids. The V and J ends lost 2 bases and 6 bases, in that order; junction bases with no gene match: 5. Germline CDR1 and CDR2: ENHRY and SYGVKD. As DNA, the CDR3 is TGTGCCATCAGTGAGACCGGGACTAGCGGGCGCGAGCAGTACTTC. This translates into CAISETGTSGREQYF.

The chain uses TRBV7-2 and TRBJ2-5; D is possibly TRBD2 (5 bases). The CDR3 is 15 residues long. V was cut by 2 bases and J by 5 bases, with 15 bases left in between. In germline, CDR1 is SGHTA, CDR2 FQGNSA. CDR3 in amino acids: CASSLFNDPGETQYF. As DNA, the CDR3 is TGTGCCAGCAGCTTATTCAATGACCCGGGGGAGACCCAGTACTTC.